The next 6 T cell receptor beta chains were all read from a single sample in a study of blood T cell repertoires in COVID-19. Data came from immunoSEQ multiplex PCR; TCRdb stores just in-frame clones and leaves some out. The sample gives some 20,000 clones, 88% of which show up once; approximately 10% is in the top ten. The sequenced material came from peripheral blood. The source of these receptors is a man in his forties or fifties with active COVID-19.

This clone came up a few times. The V gene is TRBV14, the J gene TRBJ1-6; a weak D match, TRBD1 (6 bases). Germline V gives CDR1 SGHDN, CDR2 FVKESK. V was pared by 3 bases and J by 10 bases, with 7 bases between. CDR3 length: 12 amino acids. DNA for the CDR3: TGTGCCAGCAGCCAGACAGGATCACCCCTCCACTTT. Its translation is CASSQTGSPLHF.

This rearrangement joins TRBV5-1 to TRBJ2-5; 8 nucleotides align to TRBD2. Germline loops: CDR1 SGHRS, CDR2 YFSETQ. V was pared by 10 bases and J by 13 bases, with 21 bases of the junction left unmatched. This CDR3 spans 14 amino acids. This CDR3 is CARGPGGGGRRLYF. The DNA of the CDR3 is TGCGCCCGCGGGCCCGGGGGGGGCGGACGGCGGTTGTACTTC.

V usage is TRBV2 and J usage is TRBJ2-1; D is perhaps TRBD2 (7 bases). The V and J ends lost 2 bases and 0 bases respectively, with 14 bases between them. The CDR3 consists of 17 residues. Germline V gene lookup returns CDR1 SNHLY and CDR2 FYNNEI. The CDR3 nucleotides are TGTGCCAGCAGTGAACGGGTGGCGGGGGCCTCCTACAATGAGCAGTTCTTC. This codes for CASSERVAGASYNEQFF.

This clone was counted once. The chain is built from TRBV7-3 and TRBJ2-1; TRBD2 might be the D (5 bases). Trimming cost V 5 bases and J 0 bases, with 17 bases left between them. CDR1 SGHTA and CDR2 FQGTGA come from the germline V gene. This CDR3 spans 17 amino acids. In DNA, the CDR3 is TGTGCCAGCAGCCCAGTCCCTAGCTGGAACTCCTACAATGAGCAGTTCTTC. It yields the protein CASSPVPSWNSYNEQFF.

This rearrangement joins TRBV19 to TRBJ2-5; the match to TRBD1 covers 12 bases. Germline-derived CDR1 and CDR2 are LNHDA and SQIVND (reference sequence). CDR3 length: 14 residues. Losses at the gene ends were 6 bases for V and 4 bases for J; bases not matched to a gene: 3. Here the CDR3 DNA reads TGTGCCAGTAGGGGGGACAGGGGGCGAGAGACCCAGTACTTC. This gives the protein CASRGDRGRETQYF.

The genes are TRBV29-1 and TRBJ2-7; the match to TRBD1 covers 7 bases. V dropped 5 bases and J dropped 4; count of bases not matched to a gene: 2. The germline CDR1 and CDR2 sequences are SQVTM and ANQGSEA. CDR3 size: 11 residues. CDR3 DNA: TGCAGCGTTTGGACAGGTTACGAGCAGTACTTC. Protein: CSVWTGYEQYF.